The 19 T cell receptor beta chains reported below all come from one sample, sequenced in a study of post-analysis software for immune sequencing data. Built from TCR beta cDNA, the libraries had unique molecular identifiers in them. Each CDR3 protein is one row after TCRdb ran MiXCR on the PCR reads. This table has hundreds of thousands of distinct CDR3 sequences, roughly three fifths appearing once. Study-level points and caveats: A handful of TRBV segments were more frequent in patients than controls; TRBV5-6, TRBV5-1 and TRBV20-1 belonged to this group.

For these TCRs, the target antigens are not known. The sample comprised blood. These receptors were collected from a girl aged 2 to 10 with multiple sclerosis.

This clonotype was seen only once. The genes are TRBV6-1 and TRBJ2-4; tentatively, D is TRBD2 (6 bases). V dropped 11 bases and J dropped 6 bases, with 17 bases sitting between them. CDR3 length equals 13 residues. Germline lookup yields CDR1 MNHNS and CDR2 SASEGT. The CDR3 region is CAAGGPNPNIQYF. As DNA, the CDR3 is TGTGCCGCCGGGGGTCCAAATCCAAACATTCAGTACTTC.

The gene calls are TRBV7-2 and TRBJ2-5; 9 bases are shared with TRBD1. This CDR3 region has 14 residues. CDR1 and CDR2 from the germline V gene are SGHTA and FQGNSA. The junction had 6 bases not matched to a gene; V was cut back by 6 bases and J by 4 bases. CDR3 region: CASRTTGGGETQYF. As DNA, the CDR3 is TGTGCCAGCAGAACCACAGGGGGCGGAGAGACCCAGTACTTC.

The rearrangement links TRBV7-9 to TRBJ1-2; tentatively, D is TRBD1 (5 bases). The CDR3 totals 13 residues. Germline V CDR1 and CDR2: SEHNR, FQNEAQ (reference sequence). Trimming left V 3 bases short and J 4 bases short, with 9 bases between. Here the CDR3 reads CASSFDSVYGYTF. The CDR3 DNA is TGTGCCAGCAGCTTCGACAGCGTCTATGGCTACACCTTC. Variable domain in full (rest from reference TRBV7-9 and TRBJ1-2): DTGVSQNPRHKITKRGQNVTFRCDPISEHNRLYWYRQTLGQGPEFLTYFQNEAQLEKSRLLSDRFSAERPKGSFSTLEIQRTEQGDSAMYLCASSFDSVYGYTFGSGTRLTVV.

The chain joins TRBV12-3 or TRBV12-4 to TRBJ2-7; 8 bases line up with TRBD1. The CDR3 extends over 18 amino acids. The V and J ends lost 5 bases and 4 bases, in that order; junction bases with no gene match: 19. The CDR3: CASSPRGQGLASPYEQYF. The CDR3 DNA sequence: TGTGCCAGCAGTCCGCGAGGACAGGGCTTGGCGTCTCCTTACGAGCAGTACTTC.

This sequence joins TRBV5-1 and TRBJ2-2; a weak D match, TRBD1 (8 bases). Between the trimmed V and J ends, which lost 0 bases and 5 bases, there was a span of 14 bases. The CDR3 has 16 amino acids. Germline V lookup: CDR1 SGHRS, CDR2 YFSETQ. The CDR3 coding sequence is TGCGCCAGCAGCTTGGAACCACAGGGGGGGACCGGGGAGCTGTTTTTT. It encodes CASSLEPQGGTGELFF. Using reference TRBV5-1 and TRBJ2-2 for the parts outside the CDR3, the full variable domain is KAGVTQTPRYLIKTRGQQVTLSCSPISGHRSVSWYQQTPGQGLQFLFEYFSETQRNKGNFPGRFSGRQFSNSRSEMNVSTLELGDSALYLCASSLEPQGGTGELFFGEGSRLTVL.

The CDR3, as DNA: TGCAGTGGTCAGGGGGGCCTCGGCGAGGCCCAGTACTTC. Its translation is CSGQGGLGEAQYF. This sequence joins TRBV20-1 and TRBJ2-4, with D possibly matching TRBD1 (7 bases). Trimming took 7 bases from V and 13 from J, leaving 23 bases between them. From germline, CDR1 is DFQATT and CDR2 SNEGSKA (reference sequence). This CDR3 spans 13 amino acids.

The CDR3, as DNA: TGTGCCAGCAGTAAACGACAGGGATTGGACGATGAGCAGTTCTTC. It translates to CASSKRQGLDDEQFF. This chain uses TRBV6-6 with TRBJ2-1, with TRBD1 identical over 7 bases. The CDR3 is 15 residues long. J was trimmed by 8 bases and V by 5 bases; bases with no gene match: 12. Germline CDR1 reads MNHNY; CDR2 reads SVGAGI (reference sequence).

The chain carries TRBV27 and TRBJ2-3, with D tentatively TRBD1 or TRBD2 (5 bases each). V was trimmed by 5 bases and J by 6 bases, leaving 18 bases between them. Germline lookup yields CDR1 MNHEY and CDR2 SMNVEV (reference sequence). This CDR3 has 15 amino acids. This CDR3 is CASSPGVGVVDTQYF. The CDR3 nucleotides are TGTGCCAGCAGTCCCGGGGTAGGGGTGGTCGATACGCAGTATTTT.

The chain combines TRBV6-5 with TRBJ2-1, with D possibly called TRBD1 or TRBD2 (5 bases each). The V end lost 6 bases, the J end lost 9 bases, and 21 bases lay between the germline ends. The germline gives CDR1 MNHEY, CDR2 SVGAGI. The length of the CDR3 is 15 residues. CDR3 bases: TGTGCCAGCAGAAACCGGGACGCCCAAGGCATTGAGCAGTTCTTC. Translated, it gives CASRNRDAQGIEQFF.

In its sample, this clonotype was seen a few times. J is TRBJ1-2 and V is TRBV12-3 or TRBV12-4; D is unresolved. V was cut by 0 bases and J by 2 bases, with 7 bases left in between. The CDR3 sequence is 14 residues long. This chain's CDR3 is CASSLAGVNYGYTF. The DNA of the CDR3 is TGTGCCAGCAGTTTAGCTGGCGTAAACTATGGCTACACCTTC.

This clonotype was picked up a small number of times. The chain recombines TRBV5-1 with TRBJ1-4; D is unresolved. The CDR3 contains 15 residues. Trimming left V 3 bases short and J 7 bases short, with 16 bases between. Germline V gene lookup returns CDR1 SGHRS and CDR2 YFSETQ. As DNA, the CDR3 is TGCGCCAGCAGCTCCCCCCGGTCTTGGCGTGAAAAACTGTTTTTT. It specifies CASSSPRSWREKLFF.

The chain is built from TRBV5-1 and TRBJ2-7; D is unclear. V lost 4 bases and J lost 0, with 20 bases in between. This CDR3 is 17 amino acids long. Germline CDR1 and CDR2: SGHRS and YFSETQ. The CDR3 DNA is TGCGCCAGCAGCCCGTCCGTTAGTCGGATGAGCTCCTACGAGCAGTACTTC. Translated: CASSPSVSRMSSYEQYF.

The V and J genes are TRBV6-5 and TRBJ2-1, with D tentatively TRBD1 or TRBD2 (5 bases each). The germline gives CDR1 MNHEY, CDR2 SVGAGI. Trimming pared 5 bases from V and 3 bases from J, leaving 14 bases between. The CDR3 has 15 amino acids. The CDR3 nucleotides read TGTGCCAGCAGTGATTCCGGTGGGGGCTACAATGAGCAGTTCTTC. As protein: CASSDSGGGYNEQFF.

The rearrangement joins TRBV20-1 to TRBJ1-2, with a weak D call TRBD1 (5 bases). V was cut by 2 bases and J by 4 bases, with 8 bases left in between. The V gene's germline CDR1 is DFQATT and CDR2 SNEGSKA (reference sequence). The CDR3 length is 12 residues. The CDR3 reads CSARQGPYGYTF. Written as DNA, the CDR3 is TGCAGTGCTAGACAGGGCCCCTATGGCTACACCTTC.

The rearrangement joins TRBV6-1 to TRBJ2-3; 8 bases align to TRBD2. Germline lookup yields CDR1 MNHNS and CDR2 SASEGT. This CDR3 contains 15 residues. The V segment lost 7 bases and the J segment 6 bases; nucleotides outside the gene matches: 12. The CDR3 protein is CASTAGTRFVDTQYF. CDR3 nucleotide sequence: TGTGCCAGCACCGCCGGGACTAGATTTGTGGATACGCAGTATTTT.

CDR3 amino acids: CASSPYRNPSLKQYF. The CDR3 region has the DNA TGTGCCAGCAGTCCCTACAGGAACCCCTCCCTCAAGCAGTACTTC. The rearrangement links TRBV12-3 or TRBV12-4 to TRBJ2-7, with a weak D call TRBD1 (5 bases). The CDR3 consists of 15 residues. Deletions cut 5 bases from V and 8 bases from J, with 22 bases between.

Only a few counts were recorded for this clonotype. The CDR3: CASSPVGGDGETQYF. CDR3 DNA sequence: TGTGCCAGCAGCCCCGTCGGGGGGGATGGAGAGACCCAGTACTTC. This sequence joins TRBV11-2 and TRBJ2-5, with TRBD2 identical over 8 bases. Germline V gene sequence: CDR1 SGHAT, CDR2 FQNNGV. There are 15 residues in the CDR3. With 5 bases clipped from V and 4 bases from J, the junction kept 9 bases outside the gene matches.

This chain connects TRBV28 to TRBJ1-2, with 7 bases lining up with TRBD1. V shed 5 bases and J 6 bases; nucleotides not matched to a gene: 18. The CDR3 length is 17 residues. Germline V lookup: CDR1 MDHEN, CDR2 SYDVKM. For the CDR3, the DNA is TGTGCCAGCAGTCCAATGGACAGGCCCCGGCCGCCCCATGGCTACACCTTC. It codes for CASSPMDRPRPPHGYTF.

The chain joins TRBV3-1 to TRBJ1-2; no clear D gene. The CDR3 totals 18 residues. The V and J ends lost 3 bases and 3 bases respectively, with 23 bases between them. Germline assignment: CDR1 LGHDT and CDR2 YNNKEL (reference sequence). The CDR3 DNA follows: TGTGCCAGCAGCCAGTTGACCCCTTTAAGCGAGAGGGACTATGGCTACACCTTC. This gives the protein CASSQLTPLSERDYGYTF.